This section outlines one T cell receptor (beta chain) sequence together with its context. Trimming cost V 1 base and J 8 bases, with 12 bases left between them. Germline V gene data show CDR1 as LNHDA and CDR2 as SQIVND (reference sequence). This CDR3 region has 14 residues. This entry belongs to a study of blood T cell repertoires in COVID-19. At the level of the study: The origin of the acute and convalescent COVID-19 samples was the United States, Italy and Spain. T cells, B-cell-depleted T cells, or PBMCs provided the cDNA or gDNA that served as material.

Only in-frame clones appear in the TCRdb table, and some are missing; sequencing was by immunoSEQ multiplex PCR. The sample consists of roughly 170,000 clones, about 85% of them appearing once. This sequence joins TRBV19 and TRBJ2-1; D might be TRBD1 (6 bases). Sample: peripheral blood. The TCR originated in a woman aged 45-65 years with COVID-19, enrolled during active disease. The CDR3 nucleotides are TGTGCCAGTAGTATAGGGGGGCCTTTGCATGAGCAGTTCTTC. Amino acid sequence: CASSIGGPLHEQFF.